The 9 T cell receptor beta chains in this list originate from one sample, sequenced in a study of chemoradiotherapy in HPV16-positive cancers. Here immunoSEQ multiplex PCR was the method, and the copy in TCRdb shows in-frame clones only, minus some. The table records 20,000 or so clones, more than 70% of them present only once. Here the sequenced sample was blood, taken from a patient who underwent chemoradiotherapy. These receptor sequences come from a human donor with HPV-associated anogenital cancer.

This clone is deemed medium-sized. The chain couples TRBV27 to TRBJ2-2, with a weak D call TRBD2 (5 bases). CDR1 and CDR2 (germline): MNHEY, SMNVEV (reference sequence). Between the trimmed V and J ends, which lost 0 bases and 0 bases, there was a span of 8 bases. This CDR3 region has 16 residues. The CDR3 region is CASSLSTNANTGELFF. As DNA, the CDR3 is TGTGCCAGCAGTTTATCGACTAACGCGAACACCGGGGAGCTGTTTTTT.

The gene calls are TRBV5-6 and TRBJ2-7; 7 nucleotides align to TRBD1. After removal of 0 bases from V and 2 bases from J, the junction contained 14 bases not matched to a gene. The CDR3 spans 18 residues. From germline, CDR1 is SGHDT and CDR2 YYEEEE. The CDR3 sequence is CASSLDRGNLELTYEQYF. The CDR3 nucleotides are TGTGCCAGCAGCTTGGACAGGGGAAACCTAGAACTGACCTACGAGCAGTACTTC.

V usage is TRBV7-7 and J usage is TRBJ2-2; 12 nucleotides line up with TRBD1. V was clipped by 6 bases and J by 7 bases; unmatched bases: 15. CDR1 and CDR2 from the germline V gene are SSHAT and FNYEAQ (reference sequence). This CDR3 spans 18 amino acids. The CDR3 DNA follows: TGTGCCAGCAGTCCAAATTCCGGGACAGGGGGCGGAGGCGGGGAGCTGTTTTTT. It is translated as CASSPNSGTGGGGGELFF.

V is TRBV5-1 and J is TRBJ2-2, with D perhaps matching TRBD2 (6 bases). V was trimmed by 4 bases and J by 4 bases, leaving 20 bases between them. From germline, CDR1 is SGHRS and CDR2 YFSETQ. The CDR3 runs to 17 residues. CDR3: CASSHGLSARFTGELFF. The DNA of the CDR3 is TGCGCCAGCAGCCACGGACTATCGGCGCGATTCACCGGGGAGCTGTTTTTT. The entire variable domain, with the rest obtained from reference TRBV5-1 and TRBJ2-2, is as follows: KAGVTQTPRYLIKTRGQQVTLSCSPISGHRSVSWYQQTPGQGLQFLFEYFSETQRNKGNFPGRFSGRQFSNSRSEMNVSTLELGDSALYLCASSHGLSARFTGELFFGEGSRLTVL.

The chain recombines TRBV7-2 with TRBJ1-1; a weak D match, TRBD1 (5 bases). The germline gives CDR1 SGHTA, CDR2 FQGNSA. The CDR3 has 14 residues. V lost 4 bases, J lost 0 bases, and 9 bases lay in between. The CDR3 nucleotides are TGTGCCAGCAGCTCAGGGTCCATGAACACTGAAGCTTTCTTT. Its protein is CASSSGSMNTEAFF.

This chain uses TRBV5-4 with TRBJ1-4, with D perhaps matching TRBD1 (5 bases). With 2 bases removed from V and 7 bases from J, the gap between germline ends came to 9 bases. CDR3 length: 13 residues. In germline, CDR1 is SGHNT, CDR2 YYREEE (reference sequence). For the CDR3, the DNA is TGTGCCAGCAGCTTTGCGGGACGTGAAAAACTGTTTTTT. It specifies CASSFAGREKLFF.

The chain recombines TRBV6-1 with TRBJ1-4; D is unresolved. Germline CDR1 and CDR2: MNHNS and SASEGT. V was shortened by 6 bases and J by 7 bases, with 15 bases between the two germline ends. This CDR3 has 14 residues. This CDR3 is CASRTQVSTEKLFF. Here the CDR3 DNA reads TGTGCCAGCAGAACCCAGGTATCCACTGAAAAACTGTTTTTT.

This chain links TRBV7-2 with TRBJ2-7, with a weak D call TRBD1 (5 bases). The CDR3 sequence is 14 residues long. The germline V gene has CDR1 SGHTA and CDR2 FQGNSA. Trimming removed 5 bases at V and 3 bases at J, with 14 bases between. CDR3 protein: CASSPTPGNYEQYF. In DNA form, the CDR3 reads TGTGCCAGCAGCCCTACACCAGGGAACTACGAGCAGTACTTC.

The genes are TRBV5-8 and TRBJ2-2; the match to TRBD1 covers 7 bases. CDR3 length equals 15 residues. Germline V gives CDR1 SGHTS, CDR2 YDEGEE. V gave up 4 bases and J gave up 1 base; unmatched junction bases: 4. The CDR3 region is CASSQGQMNTGELFF. CDR3 sequence (DNA): TGTGCCAGCAGCCAGGGACAGATGAACACCGGGGAGCTGTTTTTT.